The 29 T cell receptor beta chains presented below share a single source sample, sequenced in a study of cytomegalovirus exposure and HLA in healthy donors. Primers included in the PCR were 60 Vbeta and 13 Jbeta primers. Some clones are missing from TCRdb's copy, which holds only in-frame ones; the method was immunoSEQ multiplex PCR. Among roughly 120,000 clones, roughly 82% were seen once, and the ten largest hold about 5.8%. Source material: PBMCs. The origin of the receptors is a man in his late teens or twenties in good health and CMV-seropositive.

This chain uses TRBV7-8 with TRBJ1-2; the D gene is possibly TRBD1 (6 bases). The CDR3 extends over 13 amino acids. V was trimmed by 3 bases and J by 6 bases, leaving 11 bases between them. CDR1 is SGHVS, CDR2 FQNEAQ, per germline. CDR3 residues: CASSFGTRDGYTF. DNA for the CDR3: TGTGCCAGCAGCTTCGGGACAAGAGATGGCTACACCTTC.

This chain connects TRBV29-1 to TRBJ2-2, with TRBD2 matching over 8 bases. CDR1 and CDR2 (germline): SQVTM, ANQGSEA. V lost 5 bases to trimming and J lost 4 bases; unmatched junction nucleotides: 15. The CDR3 is made up of 17 amino acids. As DNA, the CDR3 is TGCAGCGTTCCTACTTATCGGGGGGGGATCGGCACCGGGGAGCTGTTTTTT. Translation: CSVPTYRGGIGTGELFF.

The rearrangement links TRBV11-2 to TRBJ2-7, with D perhaps TRBD2 (5 bases). Looked up from germline, CDR1 is SGHAT and CDR2 is FQNNGV. The CDR3 covers 15 residues. Trimming took off 3 bases at V and 1 base at J, with 13 bases between the two ends. CDR3 nucleotide sequence: TGTGCCAGCAGCTTCGGAGCGGAGCCGTCCTACGAGCAGTACTTC. This encodes CASSFGAEPSYEQYF.

The V and J genes are TRBV4-1 and TRBJ1-2; tentative D call: TRBD1 (5 bases). The CDR3 consists of 14 residues. Germline CDR1 and CDR2: MGHRA and YSYEKL. V lost 1 base to trimming and J lost 5 bases, with 11 bases between them. CDR3 region: CASSQASGRYGYTF. The CDR3 nucleotides are TGCGCCAGCAGCCAAGCTTCAGGGCGGTATGGCTACACCTTC.

This chain connects TRBV6-5 to TRBJ1-2; 9 positions agree with TRBD1. This CDR3 spans 12 amino acids. CDR1 MNHEY and CDR2 SVGAGI come from the germline V gene. Trimming took 10 bases from V and 7 from J; bases not matched to a gene: 7. For the CDR3, the DNA is TGTGCCACGTCACAGGGGGCAGGTGGCTACACCTTC. This sequence encodes CATSQGAGGYTF.

The V and J genes are TRBV21-1 and TRBJ1-6; TRBD1 is taken as the D call from the table, unchecked against the DNA. TRBV21-1 is a pseudogene locus. There are 17 residues in the CDR3. DNA for the CDR3: TGTGCCAGCAGCACGGCCTCAGGGGGAGGCTATAATTCACCCCTCCACTTT. This gives the protein CASSTASGGGYNSPLHF.

The chain recombines TRBV25-1 with TRBJ2-7; D may be TRBD2 (5 bases). The CDR3 is made up of 14 amino acids. Germline CDR1 MGHDK, CDR2 SYGVNS. V lost 3 bases and J lost 0, with 9 bases in between. CDR3 residues: CASSDVSDSYEQYF. The CDR3 DNA sequence: TGTGCCAGCAGTGATGTTAGCGACTCCTACGAGCAGTACTTC.

This chain joins TRBV19 and TRBJ2-3, with 7 bases fitting TRBD1. This CDR3 is 14 amino acids long. Unmatched junction bases numbered 3, after V lost 4 bases and J lost 2 bases. Germline lookup yields CDR1 LNHDA and CDR2 SQIVND (reference sequence). The DNA of the CDR3 is TGTGCCAGTAGTAACAGGGGCTCCACAGATACGCAGTATTTT. Its protein product is CASSNRGSTDTQYF.

The rearrangement links TRBV19 to TRBJ1-5; 8 bases map to TRBD1. This CDR3 contains 15 residues. V dropped 6 bases and J dropped 2; count of bases not matched to a gene: 6. Germline CDR1 and CDR2: LNHDA and SQIVND (reference sequence). The CDR3 reads CASRPTGGRNQPQHF. The CDR3 DNA follows: TGTGCCAGTAGACCTACAGGGGGACGCAATCAGCCCCAGCATTTT.

The rearrangement joins TRBV30 to TRBJ1-2; D might be TRBD1 (6 bases). The germline V gene encodes CDR1 GTSNPN and CDR2 SVGIG (reference sequence). The V end lost 3 bases, the J end lost 2 bases, and 13 bases lay between the germline ends. The CDR3 contains 14 residues. The CDR3 spells CAWRETTGNYGYTF. Here the CDR3 DNA reads TGTGCCTGGAGGGAAACGACAGGAAACTATGGCTACACCTTC.

The chain carries TRBV10-3 and TRBJ1-1; a possible D gene is TRBD1 (5 bases). From germline, CDR1 is ENHRY and CDR2 SYGVKD. The CDR3 contains 13 residues. Trimming removed 8 bases from V and 1 base from J, with 11 bases in between. Here the CDR3 DNA reads TGTGCCATCCTCTCACAGGAGAACACTGAAGCTTTCTTT. Translated, it gives CAILSQENTEAFF.

CDR3 residues: CASSHRDRGAYEQYF. Here the CDR3 DNA reads TGTGCCAGCAGCCACCGGGACAGGGGAGCCTACGAGCAGTACTTC. The chain carries TRBV11-3 and TRBJ2-7; 10 positions agree with TRBD1. The CDR3 is 15 residues long. The junction had 6 bases not matched to a gene; V was cut back by 5 bases and J by 2 bases. The germline CDR1 and CDR2 sequences are SGHNT and YENEEA.

V and J are TRBV4-1 and TRBJ1-5, with no clear D. Germline CDR1 is MGHRA and CDR2 is YSYEKL. The CDR3 is 16 amino acids. V was cut by 0 bases and J by 0 bases, with 9 bases left in between. Here the CDR3 reads CASSQDYNLSNQPQHF. CDR3 bases: TGCGCCAGCAGCCAAGATTACAACCTTAGCAATCAGCCCCAGCATTTT.

V and J are TRBV4-1 and TRBJ2-7, with D hard to call. The germline V gene encodes CDR1 MGHRA and CDR2 YSYEKL. The CDR3 sequence is 15 residues long. Trimming took 3 bases from V and 2 from J, leaving 14 bases between them. CDR3 in amino acids: CASSQAEDGTYEQYF. The CDR3 DNA sequence: TGCGCCAGCAGCCAGGCGGAAGATGGAACCTACGAGCAGTACTTC.

The V call is TRBV6-5, the J call TRBJ1-1; D is ambiguous. Trimming pared 2 bases from V and 8 bases from J, leaving 12 bases between. The CDR3 is 13 amino acids. Germline V gives CDR1 MNHEY, CDR2 SVGAGI. The CDR3 sequence is CASSYAGLDEAFF. The CDR3 bases are TGTGCCAGCAGTTACGCGGGATTAGACGAAGCTTTCTTT.

The table lists this clone with a few counts. In nucleotides, the CDR3 is TGTGCCAGCAGCCAGAACAGATACAATGAGCAGTTCTTC. This encodes CASSQNRYNEQFF. This chain joins TRBV14 and TRBJ2-1; D remains ambiguous. Trimming stripped 3 bases from V and 4 bases from J, with 7 bases between. Germline lookup yields CDR1 SGHDN and CDR2 FVKESK. This CDR3 has 13 amino acids.

The CDR3 DNA reads as TGCAGCGCCGCCCGGGTACACGACACTGAAGCTTTCTTT. Its translation: CSAARVHDTEAFF. This chain links TRBV29-1 with TRBJ1-1, with D uncertain. The V end was cut by 7 bases, the J end by 3 bases, with 15 bases between. The V gene's germline CDR1 is SQVTM and CDR2 ANQGSEA. The CDR3 has 13 amino acids.

This clone turned up a few times. V is TRBV6-5 and J is TRBJ1-5; weak D call: TRBD1 (6 bases). This CDR3 spans 14 amino acids. Per germline, CDR1 MNHEY and CDR2 SVGAGI. Trimming removed 6 bases at V and 2 bases at J, with 11 bases between. CDR3 nucleotide sequence: TGTGCCAGCAGGAGGGGGTTTGGCAATCAGCCCCAGCATTTT. Residues: CASRRGFGNQPQHF.

J is TRBJ2-3 and V is TRBV29-1; tentatively, D is TRBD2 (5 bases). Germline CDR1 and CDR2: SQVTM and ANQGSEA. Deletions cut 6 bases from V and 2 bases from J, with 12 bases between. The CDR3 runs 13 residues. The CDR3 reads CSVLLGSTDTQYF. The CDR3 DNA reads as TGCAGCGTCCTACTAGGGTCCACAGATACGCAGTATTTT.

V gene TRBV5-1 combines with J gene TRBJ1-3; 7 bases are a match to TRBD1. The CDR3 has 15 residues. CDR1 is SGHRS, CDR2 YFSETQ, per germline. Trimming took 4 bases from V and 2 from J; bases not matched to a gene: 6. The chain's CDR3 is CASSRGQPAGNTIYF. In nucleotides, the CDR3 is TGCGCCAGCAGCCGGGGACAGCCTGCTGGAAACACCATATATTTT. The full variable domain, rest sourced from reference TRBV5-1 and TRBJ1-3, is KAGVTQTPRYLIKTRGQQVTLSCSPISGHRSVSWYQQTPGQGLQFLFEYFSETQRNKGNFPGRFSGRQFSNSRSEMNVSTLELGDSALYLCASSRGQPAGNTIYFGEGSWLTVV.

The chain has TRBV7-8 and TRBJ2-5, with 13 bases matching TRBD2. CDR1 and CDR2 from the germline V gene are SGHVS and FQNEAQ. The CDR3 runs 18 residues. Trimming took 6 bases from V and 0 from J; bases not matched to a gene: 10. The DNA for the CDR3 is TGTGCCAGCAGGAGATCGACTAGCGGGGGGCCGTACCAAGAGACCCAGTACTTC. Translated: CASRRSTSGGPYQETQYF.

This chain connects TRBV6-5 to TRBJ1-1, with a weak D call TRBD1 (5 bases). Germline V CDR1 and CDR2: MNHEY, SVGAGI. The ends were cut back, 7 bases at V and 5 bases at J, with 14 bases in the middle. The CDR3 totals 13 residues. The CDR3 here is CASTLGRGTEAFF. CDR3 nucleotide sequence: TGTGCCAGCACCCTAGGGAGGGGTACTGAAGCTTTCTTT.

The chain links TRBV19 to TRBJ1-5, with D unclear. The CDR3 runs to 13 residues. The ends were cut back, 10 bases at V and 4 bases at J, with 14 bases in the middle. Germline assignment: CDR1 LNHDA and CDR2 SQIVND (reference sequence). For the CDR3, the DNA is TGTGCCACCAGCAGGCATAGTAATCAGCCCCAGCATTTT. It specifies CATSRHSNQPQHF.

The J gene is TRBJ2-2, the V gene TRBV5-1, with unresolved D. Germline CDR1 reads SGHRS; CDR2 reads YFSETQ. The CDR3 has 13 residues. V was pared by 5 bases and J by 4 bases, with 9 bases between. CDR3 region: CASSELPTGELFF. CDR3 bases: TGCGCCAGCAGTGAACTTCCCACCGGGGAGCTGTTTTTT.

This rearrangement joins TRBV19 to TRBJ1-4; no clear D. Per the germline V gene, CDR1 is LNHDA and CDR2 is SQIVND (reference sequence). This CDR3 contains 16 residues. Trimming removed 1 base at V and 4 bases at J, with 13 bases between. The CDR3 spells CASSIAQRDNNEKLFF. The CDR3 DNA sequence: TGTGCCAGTAGTATAGCCCAGCGAGATAATAATGAAAAACTGTTTTTT.

The chain is built from TRBV28 and TRBJ2-1, with D possibly matching TRBD1 (5 bases). Per the germline V gene, CDR1 is MDHEN and CDR2 is SYDVKM. The CDR3 has 14 residues. The V end was cut by 2 bases, the J end by 9 bases, with 14 bases between. In DNA, the CDR3 is TGTGCCAGCAGTTTAATTTTAGGGGTGGGTGAGCAGTTCTTC. This translates into CASSLILGVGEQFF.

As for this clone: Other DNA sequences within the sample encode an identical CDR3. This chain connects TRBV27 to TRBJ2-5; D unresolved. Per germline, CDR1 MNHEY and CDR2 SMNVEV (reference sequence). The CDR3 runs to 13 residues. V lost 3 bases and J lost 5, with 10 bases in between. CDR3 DNA: TGTGCCAGCAGTTTCCCGGGTCAGGAGACCCAGTACTTC. Protein: CASSFPGQETQYF.

This clone showed up just a few times. The rearrangement joins TRBV19 to TRBJ2-1; TRBD2 aligns across 7 bases. Trimming took 2 bases from V and 0 from J; bases not matched to a gene: 7. In germline, CDR1 is LNHDA, CDR2 SQIVND (reference sequence). The CDR3 has 17 amino acids. DNA of the CDR3: TGTGCCAGTAGTATATTTCCGGGGGGAAGCTCCTACAATGAGCAGTTCTTC. The encoded protein is CASSIFPGGSSYNEQFF. Looking up the rest from reference TRBV19 and TRBJ2-1 gives the full variable domain: DGGITQSPKYLFRKEGQNVTLSCEQNLNHDAMYWYRQDPGQGLRLIYYSQIVNDFQKGDIAEGYSVSREKKESFPLTVTSAQKNPTAFYLCASSIFPGGSSYNEQFFGPGTRLTVL.

The rearrangement joins TRBV5-6 to TRBJ2-7, with 7 bases matching TRBD2. V gave up 0 bases and J gave up 6 bases; unmatched junction bases: 9. CDR1 and CDR2 from the germline V gene are SGHDT and YYEEEE. This CDR3 region has 15 residues. CDR3 in amino acids: CASSLGAATSVEQYF. CDR3 nucleotide sequence: TGTGCCAGCAGCTTGGGAGCTGCTACTAGCGTCGAGCAGTACTTC.